This T cell receptor (beta chain) was identified during a study of blood T cell repertoires in COVID-19. Background on the study: There were acute and convalescent COVID-19 samples, and they came from the United States, Italy and Spain. In each case, the material was cDNA or gDNA derived from T cells, B-cell-depleted T cells, or PBMCs.

The CDR3 extends over 16 amino acids. CDR1 is SGHDT and CDR2 is YYEEEE in the germline V gene. V lost 0 bases, J lost 0 bases, and 7 bases lay in between. Original processing methods: Nucleated cell counts were estimated from reference gene primer amplification. Clones were sequenced by immunoSEQ multiplex PCR, and TCRdb holds only the in-frame ones, with some missing. V and J calls plus clone size are reproduced from that table; the DNA served to infer D and trimming. The sample has about 210,000 clones; roughly 78% are singletons. This chain joins TRBV5-6 and TRBJ1-6; D not resolved. The sequenced sample was peripheral blood. The TCR originated in a woman between 40 and 50 years old with acute or convalescent COVID-19. The CDR3 sequence: CASSLEEHSYNSPLHF. CDR3 DNA sequence: TGTGCCAGCAGCTTGGAGGAGCACTCCTATAATTCACCCCTCCACTTT.